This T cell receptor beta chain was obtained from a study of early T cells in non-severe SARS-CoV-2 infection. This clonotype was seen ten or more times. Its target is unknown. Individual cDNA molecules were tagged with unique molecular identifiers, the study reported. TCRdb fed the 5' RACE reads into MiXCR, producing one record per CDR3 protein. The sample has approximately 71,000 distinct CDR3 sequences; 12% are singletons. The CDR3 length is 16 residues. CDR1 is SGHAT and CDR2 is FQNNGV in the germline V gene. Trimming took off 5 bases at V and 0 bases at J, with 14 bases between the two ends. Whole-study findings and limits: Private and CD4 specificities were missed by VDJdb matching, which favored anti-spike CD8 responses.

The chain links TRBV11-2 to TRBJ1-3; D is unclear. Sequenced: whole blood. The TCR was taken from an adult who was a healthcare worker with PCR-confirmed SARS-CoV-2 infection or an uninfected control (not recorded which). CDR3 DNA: TGTGCCAGCAGCAGAATGGACGGCACCTCTGGAAACACCATATATTTT. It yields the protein CASSRMDGTSGNTIYF.